This T cell receptor beta chain was documented in a study of cytotoxic CD8 clonotypes in ibrutinib-treated CLL (dated by TCRdb to the early 2020s). For the wider study: In this cohort, some 16 patients were treatment-naive and approximately twelve were relapsed/refractory, while around 17 had unmutated IGHV. On average, each sample had about 250,000 productive templates and approximately 100,000 productive rearrangements. The response samples were drawn at a median of 12 months into treatment, with a range of roughly 6 to 40 months. Every remission and progressive disease sample was obtained while ibrutinib was still being received by the patients. Cryopreserved peripheral blood mononuclear cells were collected before treatment, at response, and at either disease progression or sustained remission. Partial responses were observed in around 25 patients and complete responses in 2; after a median follow-up of roughly 62 months, remission was maintained in about 15 patients and progression was observed in 12. Of the approximately 90 participants in the trial, approximately 25 had longitudinal samples available.

The investigation overall reported the following: At ibrutinib response clonality went up, during sustained remission it held steady, and at progression it dropped back toward baseline. Baseline clonality exceeded that of age-matched healthy donors and correlated strongly with circulating CD8+ T-cell counts. Sustained-remission and progressing patients did not have matched sampling times, and lymph node repertoires were not examined. Public clonotypes were found to be uncommon and were observed to contract or remain stable during treatment; the increase in clonality was shown to reflect expansion of private clonotypes at ibrutinib response.

By how much of the sample it makes up, this clone is medium-sized (0.01 to 0.1%). Its antigen target is currently unknown. No clone much larger than this one lies a single base away; base qualities are absent. Each clonotype received, on average, around 9.6x coverage in deep resolution sequencing performed on a MiSeq, where the target depth lay between 1 in 1 million and 1 in 200,000 T cells. TCR beta libraries were generated with the immunoSEQ hsTCRB Kit. The study's processing was this. The data were analyzed with ImmunoSEQ Analyzer and ImmunoSEQ Data Assistant, and V, D and J gene assignments followed IMGT definitions. Clonality, with values ranging from 0 to 1, was calculated as one minus the normalized Shannon entropy of productive rearrangement frequencies. Public clonotype analysis was restricted to overrepresented clonotypes comprising at least 0.05% of each patient's repertoire. Around 12 age-matched healthy donor repertoires from immuneACCESS were used as controls for clonality. TCRdb provides this immuneACCESS table in a form limited to in-frame rearrangements. Some clones are lacking; in checked studies, under half of them reflect an unresolved V gene, and why the rest are absent is not known. From that table come the V and J calls and clone size; the DNA was used to work out D and trimming. This sample lists 42,000 or so clones; approximately 71% were detected once. The ten largest clones capture 6% to 8% of the sample.

The sample's time point label, decoded: progressive disease on ibrutinib. For TCR beta library preparation, roughly 2 micrograms of genomic DNA were extracted from the cryopreserved PBMCs. Longitudinal blood samples from CLL patients receiving ibrutinib monotherapy were subjected to high-throughput TCR beta sequencing. Patients were enrolled in a phase 2 open-label single-center ibrutinib monotherapy trial. Reading the germline V gene gives CDR1 SNHLY and CDR2 FYNNEI. V was cut back by 10 bases and J by 2 bases, leaving a gap of 15 bases between them. Including cysteine and phenylalanine, the CDR3 has 14 amino acids. This entry keeps only the CDR3 DNA: 42 bases, framed from base 1.

The chain couples TRBV2 to TRBJ1-5; the D gene is perhaps TRBD1, from 6 matching bases. This sequence originates from a human donor with chronic lymphocytic leukemia. Sequenced here: PBMCs, sampled at disease progression, from a patient treated with ibrutinib. CDR3 reads: CAKGGENRNQPQHF. In nucleotide form, the sequence is TGTGCCAAAGGGGGTGAGAACCGCAATCAGCCCCAGCATTTT.